Sequencing of this TCR beta chain was carried out in a study of blood T cell repertoires in COVID-19. CDR1 GTSNPN and CDR2 SVGIG come from the germline V gene (reference sequence). V gave up 2 bases and J gave up 6 bases, with 5 bases separating them. This CDR3 has 10 residues. Libraries were prepared by immunoSEQ multiplex PCR; TCRdb keeps only in-frame clonotypes and omits some of them. The repertoire has 200,000 to 250,000 clones, about 85% of them found once; the top ten carry 10% to 12%. Material: PBMCs or T cells enriched from blood (not recorded which). V gene TRBV30 combines with J gene TRBJ2-7; D is unclear. This clonotype was obtained from a man aged 30-40 years who had recovered from COVID-19. CDR3 region: CAWSYSEQYF. In DNA, the CDR3 is TGTGCCTGGAGTTATTCCGAGCAGTACTTC.